This TCR beta chain comes out of a study of cytomegalovirus exposure and HLA in healthy donors. Notes on the study in general: Researchers reportedly found TCR beta sequences accurately predicted most subjects' HLA-A and HLA-B alleles. With later analysis, a missense DCLRE1C variant became linked to TCR beta V- and J-gene trimming. Rare TCR sequences dominated, though some public TCRs recurred in many donors.

Primers included in the PCR were 60 Vbeta and 13 Jbeta primers. This table comes from immunoSEQ multiplex PCR, and its TCRdb copy is limited to in-frame clones, with some not included. The sample holds 130,000 or so clones; around 79% are singletons and the top ten take roughly 2%. This clone turned up a few times. What it binds is not known. V shed 5 bases and J shed 2 bases, with 11 bases lying between them. The CDR3 is 14 amino acids. Germline V gene sequence: CDR1 SGHRS, CDR2 YFSETQ. The sample comprised PBMCs. This TCR derives from a woman between 40 and 55 years old in good health and CMV-seropositive. The V gene is TRBV5-1, the J gene TRBJ2-1; perhaps TRBD2 as D (5 bases). CDR3 bases: TGCGCCAGCAGTGAGGACTCGACCTACAATGAGCAGTTCTTC. This codes for CASSEDSTYNEQFF. Together with reference TRBV5-1 and TRBJ2-1, the CDR3 gives the full variable domain: KAGVTQTPRYLIKTRGQQVTLSCSPISGHRSVSWYQQTPGQGLQFLFEYFSETQRNKGNFPGRFSGRQFSNSRSEMNVSTLELGDSALYLCASSEDSTYNEQFFGPGTRLTVL.